This T cell receptor beta chain comes out of a study of blood T cell repertoires in COVID-19. Overall study: There were acute and convalescent COVID-19 samples, and they came from the United States, Italy and Spain. Nucleic acid was either cDNA or gDNA, and it came from T cells, B-cell-depleted T cells, or PBMCs.

In germline, CDR1 is GTSNPN, CDR2 SVGIG (reference sequence). Trimming removed 4 bases from V and 0 bases from J, with 7 bases in between. CDR3 size: 13 residues. As processed by the authors: Amplification of reference gene primers was used by the study to estimate nucleated cell counts. Generated by immunoSEQ multiplex PCR, the TCRdb table keeps only in-frame clones and is missing some. The V and J calls and clone size come from that table; D and trimming were worked out from the DNA. Of about 190,000 clones in the sample, around nine tenths were seen once. The chain has TRBV30 and TRBJ1-3; D gene unclear. The receptor comes from a man aged 35-49 years with acute or convalescent COVID-19. The sequencing input was peripheral blood. The CDR3 DNA follows: TGTGCCTGGATACTAACCTCTGGAAACACCATATATTTT. Amino acid sequence: CAWILTSGNTIYF.